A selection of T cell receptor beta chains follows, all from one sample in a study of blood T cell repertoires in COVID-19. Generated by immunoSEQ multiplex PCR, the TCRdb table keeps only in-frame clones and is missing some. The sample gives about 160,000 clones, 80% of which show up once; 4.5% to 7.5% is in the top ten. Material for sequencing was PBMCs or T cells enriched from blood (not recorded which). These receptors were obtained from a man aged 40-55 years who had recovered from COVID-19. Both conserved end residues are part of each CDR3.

CASSPPEGQGLGAFF | TRBJ1-1 | TRBV18 | 15
CASSIFQGGEKLFF | TRBJ1-4 | TRBV19 | 14
CASSELGGAGSPLHF | TRBJ1-6 | TRBV2 | 15
CASSLEQGGNSPLHF | TRBJ1-6 | TRBV13 | 15
CASSQGRGGSQETQYF | TRBJ2-5 | TRBV3-1/TRBV3-2 | 16
CAWSAPSGGGSNQPQHF | TRBJ1-5 | TRBV30 | 17
CASSIRDEQFF | TRBJ2-1 | TRBV19 | 11
CASSQQQGGGNTIYF | TRBJ1-3 | TRBV4-1 | 15
CASSENRGGLEAFF | TRBJ1-1 | TRBV2 | 14
CASSLAGGALGYTF | TRBJ1-2 | TRBV7-9 | 14
CASSGHGNTIYF | TRBJ1-3 | TRBV6-2/TRBV6-3 | 12
CASSVFPSGGQETQYF | TRBJ2-5 | TRBV9 | 16
CASSLFRDRASEAFF | TRBJ1-1 | TRBV3-1/TRBV3-2 | 15
CASSTRQGYPPSTDTQYF | TRBJ2-3 | TRBV7-9 | 18
CASKGSGPGETQYF | TRBJ2-5 | TRBV5-1 | 14
CASSQNLAKNIQYF | TRBJ2-4 | TRBV3-1/TRBV3-2 | 14
CASSFPRNTIYF | TRBJ1-3 | TRBV11-2 | 12
CASSEAWLTGVTDTQYF | TRBJ2-3 | TRBV6-1 | 17
CATMDSPPTEAFF | TRBJ1-1 | TRBV6-5 | 13
CASSVTGGGTNEKLFF | TRBJ1-4 | TRBV5-1 | 16
CAWSSGSDSPLHF | TRBJ1-6 | TRBV30 | 13
CASSPGQGLGQPQHF | TRBJ1-5 | TRBV19 | 15
CASSYLAGGPLETQYF | TRBJ2-5 | TRBV9 | 16
CASSPDRAGNQPQHF | TRBJ1-5 | TRBV7-2 | 15
CATQGSGNTEAFF | TRBJ1-1 | TRBV24-1 | 13
CASSPTNWGGNTEAFF | TRBJ1-1 | TRBV7-3 | 16
CASSPRTGMNTEAFF | TRBJ1-1 | TRBV27 | 15
CASSPGAFTGGSGANVLTF | TRBJ2-6 | TRBV27 | 19
CASSSGTGSHETQYF | TRBJ2-5 | TRBV5-4 | 15
CASSPRTGSNEKLFF | TRBJ1-4 | TRBV6-5 | 15
CASTSTTGHTEAFF | TRBJ1-1 | TRBV27 | 14
CASSRLAYTTDTQYF | TRBJ2-3 | TRBV5-6 | 15
CASSLDRGSGNTIYF | TRBJ1-3 | TRBV5-1 | 15
CASHKGQADQPQHF | TRBJ1-5 | TRBV5-8 | 14
CASSYVAVGRGEQYF | TRBJ2-7 | TRBV6-5 | 15
CASSSGQPRNEQFF | TRBJ2-1 | TRBV7-3 | 14
CASIQTGGAPGELFF | TRBJ2-2 | TRBV2 | 15
CASSVGGGPDGYTF | TRBJ1-2 | TRBV9 | 14
CATCREADEKLFF | TRBJ1-4 | TRBV6-5 | 13
CASSLEIAVSGANVLTF | TRBJ2-6 | TRBV19 | 17
CASSEPGGGSSYNSPLHF | TRBJ1-6 | TRBV10-2 | 18
CASSYFLAGETDTQYF | TRBJ2-3 | TRBV6-5 | 16
CASSLAGRVERQPQHF | TRBJ1-5 | TRBV5-6 | 16
CAIPRDRGPSNQPQHF | TRBJ1-5 | TRBV5-1 | 16
CASSVGTGLNEQFF | TRBJ2-1 | TRBV5-1 | 14
CASSGRGLAAGANVLTF | TRBJ2-6 | TRBV7-6 | 17
CASTTGDQETQYF | TRBJ2-5 | TRBV5-1 | 13
CASSVGTGDLDTQYF | TRBJ2-3 | TRBV2 | 15
CASLKERGGPSGTGELFF | TRBJ2-2 | TRBV21-1 | 18
CASSEYTGGTHGYTF | TRBJ1-2 | TRBV25-1 | 15
CASSLWQGAEVNGYTF | TRBJ1-2 | TRBV28 | 16
CASSSQTGYEQYF | TRBJ2-7 | TRBV7-6 | 13
CASSRRLLSSYEQYF | TRBJ2-7 | TRBV3-1/TRBV3-2 | 15
CASSEARTTGELFF | TRBJ2-2 | TRBV2 | 14
CASSQDGDRWVNTEAFF | TRBJ1-1 | TRBV3-1/TRBV3-2 | 17